This T cell receptor beta chain was identified during a study of blood T cells in healthy people across ages (dated by TCRdb to about 2015). Background on the whole study: In model experiments, template switching captured roughly one uniquely barcoded TCR beta cDNA molecule for every two T cells. To avoid experimental bias, donors of different ages were distributed randomly across sequencing lanes. The donors were divided into four age groups: young (average approximately 17 years), middle-aged (about 40), aged (about 60) and long-lived (about 80). For two donors (one aged 18 to 30 and one aged 80 or older), the study analyzed two additional independent replicas of 1 million unique cDNA reads from the same blood draw. Using deep sequencing normalized with unique cDNA molecular identifiers, the study measured how TCR beta repertoire diversity changes with age.

This clonotype came up a few times. Its antigen specificity is not known. Nothing much larger sits one base from this clone, and base qualities are not available. Systemically healthy Caucasian individuals from Russia, around 39 in total and aged about 6 to 95 years, were included as donors. Each donor gave around 9 milliliters of peripheral blood, collected into EDTA-treated Vacutainer tubes. Ficoll-Paque density-gradient centrifugation was used to isolate PBMCs, with at least 6 million per sample. Trizol reagent was used to extract total RNA from the PBMCs, yielding at least 5.5 micrograms per sample. The percentages of naive CD45RAhigh/CD27high T cells were determined by flow cytometry on a PBMC aliquot from every donor. Including cysteine and phenylalanine, the CDR3 has 16 amino acids. The DNA shown is the 48-base CDR3, in frame from base 1. After removal of 4 bases from V and 5 bases from J, the junction retains 13 bases not matched to a gene. CDR1 and CDR2, per the germline V gene, are MNHEY and SVGEGT.

Library generation was performed with 5' RACE. Instrument used: Illumina HiSeq 2500. A second PCR of roughly 6 to 11 cycles was run with a J-beta primer mix and a sample-barcoded 5' primer. A template-switch 5' adaptor carrying 12 random nucleotides introduced a unique molecular identifier onto each TCR beta cDNA molecule. Each sample yielded at least 2.5 million CDR3-containing paired-end reads. First-strand cDNA was synthesized from all RNA with the Mint cDNA synthesis kit, primed by a TRBC-specific oligonucleotide. Following uracil-DNA glycosylase treatment, all cDNA underwent a first 18-cycle PCR with the universal primers M1SS and BC2_uni_R. Per the authors' processing: Each sample was normalized by randomly selecting 1 million high-quality reads, each carrying a distinct molecular identifier. Reads sharing molecular identifiers were discarded rather than binned into consensus sequences. MiTCR, with a Q25 quality threshold and the strictest error-elimination algorithm, was used for CDR3 identification, clonotype clustering and error correction. Lower-bound total TCR beta diversity was estimated with a nonparametric unseen species model using Euler transformation. TCRdb handled the public reads itself, with Q25 trimming in fastp and clone calling in MiXCR, and kept productive beta chains. Merged by CDR3 protein, the rows form single entries marked with the most common genes and DNA. These V and J calls originate from TCRdb's pipeline instead of the authors' own analysis. The sample includes over 1.5 million distinct CDR3 sequences, with 49% observed a single time. The ten largest make up over 2% of the sample.

General findings and caveats noted by the study authors: Estimates of total diversity from one million sequenced T cells were regarded as lower bounds and underestimates. The percentage of naive T cells measured by flow cytometry correlated strongly with observed TCR beta diversity. Because profiling used bulk unsorted PBMCs, naive and antigen-experienced compartments could not be compared conclusively. As age increased, observed TCR beta diversity per million T cells dropped in a roughly linear way, and a significant reduction was already evident by age about 40. Compared with the aged group, the long-lived group had more naive CD4+ T cells, fewer expanded clones and increased TCR diversity, suggesting age selection. Because donor CMV infection status was unknown, age-related changes in expanded clonotypes were potentially confounded.

The chain links TRBV6-2 or TRBV6-3 with TRBJ1-2, with 7 bases in between that match TRBD1. The specimen was blood. The sequence came from a woman in her thirties or forties in good health. The DNA sequence follows: TGTGCCAGCAGTTCCGTGGCTGGGGACAGCATATATGGCTACACCTTC. This encodes CASSSVAGDSIYGYTF.